The T cell receptor beta chain described here comes from a study of blood T cell repertoires in COVID-19. Study-level information: Sites across the United States, Italy and Spain contributed samples from acute and convalescent COVID-19. Sources were T cells, B-cell-depleted T cells, or PBMCs; the material itself was cDNA or gDNA.

The CDR3 totals 16 residues. Germline lookup yields CDR1 SSHAT and CDR2 FNYEAQ (reference sequence). The repertoire was sequenced with immunoSEQ multiplex PCR; TCRdb's copy has only in-frame clones and lacks some. Of some 270,000 clones in the sample, approximately 91% are singletons; the top ten hold about 1.7%. Enrollees, about 18 to 89 years old, lived in roughly 24 US areas. Symptom resolution, clearance, or two negative PCRs marked the recovered donors of Cohort 3. Points on this clone: Sequence at one end of the junction differs from germline and may be a read error.

The chain combines TRBV7-7 with TRBJ2-1; the D gene is possibly TRBD1 (6 bases). The TCR originated in a woman aged 40-49 years who had recovered from COVID-19. The source material was PBMCs or T cells enriched from blood (not recorded which). CDR3 sequence reads: CASSLAPRGRSNEQFF. DNA of the CDR3: TGTGCTAGCAGCTTAGCCCCCAGGGGACGAAGCAATGAGCAGTTCTTC. Full variable domain (rest looked up from reference TRBV7-7 and TRBJ2-1): GAGVSQSPRYKVTKRGQDVTLRCDPISSHATLYWYQQALGQGPEFLTYFNYEAQPDKSGLPSDRFSAERPEGSISTLTIQRTEQRDSAMYRCASSLAPRGRSNEQFFGPGTRLTVL.